This T cell receptor (beta chain) came from a study of CD8 T cells in Susac syndrome. At the level of the study: At blood draw, Susac syndrome patients were therapy-naive, on corticosteroids, or on intravenous immunoglobulin alone. Findings of the study overall: Clonal expansion of Susac CD8+ cells peaked in TEMRA cells, and it also peaked in active patients.

Reverse transcription of roughly 0.45 to 1 ug RNA was performed with random hexamers. Amplification of the TCR beta CDR3 was carried out by immunoSEQ multiplex PCR, which spanned a total of 54 Vbeta and 13 Jbeta segments. Each CDR3 protein is one row after TCRdb ran MiXCR on the immunoSEQ multiplex PCR reads. The sample gives approximately 190,000 distinct CDR3 sequences, around 95% of which show up once; approximately 0.16% is in the top ten. FACS was used to enrich TEMRA cells, whereas the CD8+ and CD4+ T cells were obtained by negative isolation. With regard to this clonotype: Its antigen remains unknown.

Trimming shortened V by 5 bases and J by 1 base, and 16 bases separated the two germline ends. The CDR3 is 16 amino acids. The germline V gene encodes CDR1 SNHLY and CDR2 FYNNEI. The genes are TRBV2 and TRBJ2-3; a weak D match, TRBD1 (5 bases). The source is a human donor with Susac syndrome. Sequenced input: CD8+ T cells from PBMCs. The CDR3, as DNA: TGTGCCAGCAGTCAGCACCAGGGCTACCGCACAGATACGCAGTATTTT. Translated: CASSQHQGYRTDTQYF.